This T cell receptor beta chain came from a study of blood T cell repertoires in COVID-19. Using immunoSEQ multiplex PCR, the repertoire was profiled, and TCRdb retains in-frame clones only, with some absent. The table includes approximately 500,000 clones, 70% to 90% detected once. The Seattle patients, enrolled during active infection, were followed longitudinally. Sequenced sample: peripheral blood. The sequence was collected from a woman aged 45 to 65 with COVID-19, enrolled during active disease.

The CDR3 loop is CASSILSGGTDTQYF. Here the CDR3 DNA reads TGCGCCAGCAGCATCCTTAGCGGGGGTACAGATACGCAGTATTTT. The chain links TRBV5-1 to TRBJ2-3, with 9 positions matching TRBD2. CDR3 size: 15 residues. V was clipped by 4 bases and J by 3 bases; unmatched bases: 6. CDR1 and CDR2 from the germline V gene are SGHRS and YFSETQ. Full variable domain (remainder filled in from reference TRBV5-1 and TRBJ2-3): KAGVTQTPRYLIKTRGQQVTLSCSPISGHRSVSWYQQTPGQGLQFLFEYFSETQRNKGNFPGRFSGRQFSNSRSEMNVSTLELGDSALYLCASSILSGGTDTQYFGPGTRLTVL.